Listed here are 13 T cell receptor beta chains from one sample, sequenced in a study of blood T cell repertoires in COVID-19. Measured with immunoSEQ multiplex PCR; TCRdb has only the in-frame clones, and not every one. The profile shows approximately 350,000 clones, approximately 88% of them singletons. The sequenced material came from peripheral blood. The receptors originated from a man aged 40-49 years with acute or convalescent COVID-19.

The rearrangement links TRBV27 to TRBJ1-6, with D unresolved. The ends were cut back, 5 bases at V and 7 bases at J, with 12 bases in the middle. Germline loops: CDR1 MNHEY, CDR2 SMNVEV (reference sequence). This CDR3 region has 14 residues. The CDR3 here is CASSVGLLNSPLHF. The CDR3 DNA follows: TGTGCCAGCAGTGTCGGACTGCTAAATTCACCCCTCCACTTT.

The chain joins TRBV5-4 to TRBJ1-1; the D gene is possibly TRBD1 (6 bases). V was shortened by 0 bases and J by 5 bases, with 17 bases between the two germline ends. CDR3 length: 16 residues. Germline CDR1 reads SGHNT; CDR2 reads YYREEE (reference sequence). The DNA of the CDR3 is TGTGCCAGCAGCTTGGGGGCGCGGAACAGGGTGACTGAAGCTTTCTTT. This encodes CASSLGARNRVTEAFF.

The genes are TRBV19 and TRBJ1-5; a weak D match, TRBD1 (5 bases). Germline V CDR1 and CDR2: LNHDA, SQIVND (reference sequence). The CDR3 runs to 14 residues. V was pared by 5 bases and J by 4 bases, with 12 bases between. The chain's CDR3 is CASSQGYTNQPQHF. In DNA, the CDR3 is TGTGCCAGTAGTCAGGGCTATACGAATCAGCCCCAGCATTTT.

Only a few counts were recorded for this clone. This chain connects TRBV5-6 to TRBJ1-5; a possible D gene is TRBD1 (6 bases). There are 18 residues in the CDR3. Trimming pared 5 bases from V and 0 bases from J, leaving 21 bases between. The germline gives CDR1 SGHDT, CDR2 YYEEEE. In DNA, the CDR3 is TGTGCCAGCAGATCCTGGGGCGGGGGCACCTATAGCAATCAGCCCCAGCATTTT. Encoded protein: CASRSWGGGTYSNQPQHF.

This clone is a singleton in its sample. V usage is TRBV6-2 or TRBV6-3 and J usage is TRBJ2-5, with 15 bases lining up with TRBD2. Trimming took 5 bases from V and 4 from J; bases not matched to a gene: 5. The CDR3 loop spans 16 amino acids. Germline loops: CDR1 MNHEY, CDR2 SVGEGT. This chain's CDR3 is CASSIRTSGRGETQYF. CDR3 coding DNA: TGTGCCAGCAGTATACGGACTAGCGGGAGGGGAGAGACCCAGTACTTC.

The V and J genes are TRBV5-5 and TRBJ1-6; TRBD1 might be the D (5 bases). This CDR3 is 18 amino acids long. V gave up 0 bases and J gave up 0 bases, with 13 bases separating them. CDR1 and CDR2 from the germline V gene are SGHKS and YYEKEE (reference sequence). CDR3 region: CASSLEGRDFSYNSPLHF. CDR3 coding DNA: TGTGCCAGCAGCTTGGAAGGCAGGGACTTCTCCTATAATTCACCCCTCCACTTT.

The gene calls are TRBV7-3 and TRBJ2-1, with TRBD2 identical over 8 bases. The germline V gene encodes CDR1 SGHTA and CDR2 FQGTGA. This CDR3 comprises 15 residues. J was trimmed by 5 bases and V by 2 bases; bases with no gene match: 5. The CDR3 is CASSLFSGTDNEQFF. DNA of the CDR3: TGTGCCAGCAGCTTATTTAGCGGGACCGACAATGAGCAGTTCTTC.

The rearrangement links TRBV28 to TRBJ1-5; 8 bases map to TRBD1. CDR3 length equals 15 residues. Trimming at V came to 6 bases and at J to 3 bases, leaving 7 bases not matched to a gene. Germline CDR1 and CDR2: MDHEN and SYDVKM. CDR3 protein: CASSQGQADNQPQHF. The CDR3 bases are TGTGCCAGCAGCCAGGGACAGGCTGACAATCAGCCCCAGCATTTT.

V and J are TRBV12-3 or TRBV12-4 and TRBJ2-1; D gene ambiguous. V lost 1 base and J 6 bases, leaving 4 bases between the germline ends. This CDR3 comprises 12 residues. The DNA of the CDR3 is TGTGCCAGCAGTTTAGTATCCAATGAGCAGTTCTTC. This sequence encodes CASSLVSNEQFF.

This clone was seen a single time. The rearrangement links TRBV28 to TRBJ1-4; 7 bases align to TRBD1. CDR3 length equals 14 residues. CDR1 and CDR2 from the germline V gene are MDHEN and SYDVKM. Germline trimming cut 3 bases from V and 7 bases from J; bases unmatched to any gene: 5. CDR3 protein: CASSLTGLVEKLFF. The CDR3 DNA follows: TGTGCCAGCAGTTTGACAGGGCTGGTTGAAAAACTGTTTTTT.

This clone was observed a single time. CDR3 sequence reads: CASSVEPGLHTEAFF. Written as DNA, the CDR3 is TGTGCCAGCAGCGTAGAGCCGGGACTTCACACTGAAGCTTTCTTT. This chain links TRBV9 with TRBJ1-1; D might be TRBD1 (5 bases). Deletions cut 0 bases from V and 3 bases from J, with 12 bases between. CDR1 SGDLS and CDR2 YYNGEE come from the germline V gene. This CDR3 contains 15 residues.

The gene calls are TRBV30 and TRBJ2-6, with D possibly being TRBD1 (5 bases). Germline CDR1 GTSNPN, CDR2 SVGIG (reference sequence). The CDR3 contains 17 residues. The V gene lost 1 base and the J gene lost 0 bases, with 13 bases spanning the gap. The CDR3 bases are TGTGCCTGGAGTGCCGGGCATCAGGGCTCTGGGGCCAACGTCCTGACTTTC. This translates into CAWSAGHQGSGANVLTF.

The chain is built from TRBV28 and TRBJ1-1; no firm D call. The V end lost 7 bases, the J end lost 4 bases, and 22 bases lay between the germline ends. Germline V CDR1 and CDR2: MDHEN, SYDVKM. CDR3 length equals 16 residues. CDR3 DNA: TGTGCCAGCACCCAAGGTCCCGCGGACTTTACCACTGAAGCTTTCTTT. Translation gives CASTQGPADFTTEAFF.